The source of this T cell receptor (beta chain) is a study of blood T cell repertoires in COVID-19. In the study overall: Acute and convalescent COVID-19 specimens originated in the United States, Italy and Spain.

Produced via immunoSEQ multiplex PCR; TCRdb's table is partial and in-frame only. The sample lists 250,000 to 350,000 clones, approximately 91% occurring once. The sample consisted of peripheral blood. This sequence originates from a young woman with COVID-19, enrolled during active disease.

CDR3 residues: CASSQDSKYSNQPQHF. CDR3 bases: TGTGCCAGCAGCCAAGATTCTAAGTATAGCAATCAGCCCCAGCATTTT. The rearrangement links TRBV14 to TRBJ1-5; no clear D. Germline V gene data show CDR1 as SGHDN and CDR2 as FVKESK. This CDR3 region has 16 residues. V gave up 0 bases and J gave up 0 bases, with 9 bases separating them.